Listed below are T cell receptor beta chains from one sample, sequenced in a study of shared clonotypes between healthy human individuals. This table comes from immunoSEQ multiplex PCR, and its TCRdb copy is limited to in-frame clones, with some not included. The table has some 490,000 clones, approximately 84% seen once. Sequencing was performed on PBMCs. The receptors come from a woman aged 40 to 55 in good health. Some clones in this sample may be carry-over from other donors' samples. CDR3s include the opening cysteine and the closing phenylalanine or tryptophan. The D gene is left open where the match is weak. Clone size is shown for a subset of rows, as once, few, many or a class of expanded clone.

j_call,v_call,clone_size,d_call,cdr3_nt,cdr3_aa
TRBJ2-7,TRBV2,NA,TRBD2,TGTGCCAGTAGTGGGGCAGCTAGCGGGACCTACGAGCAGTACTTC,CASSGAASGTYEQYF
TRBJ2-3,TRBV5-1,once,TRBD2,TGCGCCAGCAGCTGGGCGTCGACTAGCGGTTACACAGATACGCAGTATTTT,CASSWASTSGYTDTQYF
TRBJ1-1,TRBV4-1,NA,NA,TGCGCCAGCAGCCGAGCCCAGGGGATATTGAACACTGAAGCTTTCTTT,CASSRAQGILNTEAFF
TRBJ2-3,TRBV28,NA,TRBD2,TGTGCCAGCAGCATCGGGTTCGGGCGAGCGGGAGACACAGATACGCAGTATTTT,CASSIGFGRAGDTDTQYF
TRBJ2-2,TRBV12-5,NA,TRBD2,TGTGCTAGTGGTTCTAGCGGGATTTCTGGGGAGCTGTTTTTT,CASGSSGISGELFF
TRBJ1-2,TRBV29-1,NA,NA,TGCAGCGTCCCCAGCTCGGCAGCCTCGAACTATGGCTACACCTTC,CSVPSSAASNYGYTF
TRBJ1-2,TRBV7-9,NA,TRBD1,TGTGCCAGCAGCTTAGCCGGTTGGAGGGGGCACACCTTC,CASSLAGWRGHTF
TRBJ2-7,TRBV6-1,NA,NA,TGTGCCAGCAGTGAAGTGGGGGTCTACGAGCAGTACTTC,CASSEVGVYEQYF
TRBJ2-1,TRBV7-3,NA,NA,TGTGCCAGCAGCCCCCGCGGGGACTCCTCGAATGAGCAGTTCTTC,CASSPRGDSSNEQFF
TRBJ2-3,TRBV6-1,NA,NA,TGTGCCAGCAGTGAATTGGCGGGGACGAGCACAGATACGCAGTATTTT,CASSELAGTSTDTQYF
TRBJ2-1,TRBV30,few,NA,TGTGCCTGGAGTGCTGACACGACCAACAAGGTCTACAATGAGCAGTTCTTC,CAWSADTTNKVYNEQFF
TRBJ2-6,TRBV7-9,NA,NA,TGTGCCAGCAGCCCCGACGCGGTCGACGCCAACGTCCTGACTTTC,CASSPDAVDANVLTF
TRBJ1-1,TRBV10-3,NA,NA,TGTGCCATCAGTGAGAAGGGTGGGGCCACGAACACTGAAGCTTTCTTT,CAISEKGGATNTEAFF
TRBJ2-5,TRBV4-3,NA,NA,TGCGCCAGCAGCCAAGCCCTGGAGGTCGAGACCCAGTACTTC,CASSQALEVETQYF
TRBJ2-1,TRBV7-9,once,NA,TGTGCCAGCAGCCCAGAGGGGGGGCGCAGCTCCTACAATGAGCAGTTCTTC,CASSPEGGRSSYNEQFF
TRBJ2-6,TRBV11-3,NA,NA,TGTGCCAGCAGCCCGAGCTCTGGGGCCAACGTCCTGACTTTC,CASSPSSGANVLTF
TRBJ2-1,TRBV30,once,TRBD2,TGTGCCTGCACCCCGCTGGGCGGGAGGGACTACAATGAGCAGTTCTTC,CACTPLGGRDYNEQFF
TRBJ1-2,TRBV28,NA,NA,TGTGCCAGCATCCGGGCTAACTATGGCTACACCTTC,CASIRANYGYTF
TRBJ1-2,TRBV7-2,NA,TRBD1,TGTGCCAGCAGCGCGAACAGGGGGGCGTTCTATGGCTACACCTTC,CASSANRGAFYGYTF
TRBJ1-1,TRBV9,NA,NA,TGTGCCAGCAGCGTAGTTGGGGAGTCTGAAGCTTTCTTT,CASSVVGESEAFF
TRBJ2-5,TRBV5-1,NA,TRBD1,TGCGCCAGCAGCATAGCCCCAGGGGGCGCGGAGACCCAGTACTTC,CASSIAPGGAETQYF
TRBJ2-3,TRBV2,NA,TRBD2,TGTGCCATCTCCCCTCTAGCGGGATGGGCAGATACGCAGTATTTT,CAISPLAGWADTQYF
TRBJ2-5,TRBV5-1,NA,NA,TGCGCCAGCAGCTTGGGACAGGGCCCGGGGGCCCAGTACTTC,CASSLGQGPGAQYF
TRBJ2-3,TRBV18,NA,NA,TGTGCCAGCTCACCAAGGACAGAACACACAGATACGCAGTATTTT,CASSPRTEHTDTQYF
TRBJ1-1,TRBV29-1,NA,NA,TGCAGCGTTGACGGCCGCCCAGACACTGAAGCTTTCTTT,CSVDGRPDTEAFF
TRBJ2-1,TRBV7-9,NA,TRBD2,TGTGCCAGCAGCTTAGGAGCTAGCGGGAACTCCTACAATGAGCAGTTCTTC,CASSLGASGNSYNEQFF
TRBJ1-5,TRBV5-8,NA,NA,TGTGCCAGCAGCTTATTGCGTAATAGCAATCAGCCCCAGCATTTT,CASSLLRNSNQPQHF
TRBJ2-7,TRBV7-6,few,TRBD2,TGTGCCAGCAGCAGGACTAGCGGACTCTCCTACGAGCAGTACTTC,CASSRTSGLSYEQYF
TRBJ2-2,TRBV11-3,NA,TRBD2,TGTGCCAGCAGCCCCGGGACTAGCTTCTTGAGCGGGGAGCTGTTTTTT,CASSPGTSFLSGELFF
TRBJ1-1,TRBV27,NA,NA,TGTGCCAGCAGTGCCTACTCAGTGAACACTGAAGCTTTCTTT,CASSAYSVNTEAFF
TRBJ2-5,TRBV29-1,NA,NA,TGCAGCGTTGGGGAGGGACACGGAGAGACCCAGTACTTC,CSVGEGHGETQYF